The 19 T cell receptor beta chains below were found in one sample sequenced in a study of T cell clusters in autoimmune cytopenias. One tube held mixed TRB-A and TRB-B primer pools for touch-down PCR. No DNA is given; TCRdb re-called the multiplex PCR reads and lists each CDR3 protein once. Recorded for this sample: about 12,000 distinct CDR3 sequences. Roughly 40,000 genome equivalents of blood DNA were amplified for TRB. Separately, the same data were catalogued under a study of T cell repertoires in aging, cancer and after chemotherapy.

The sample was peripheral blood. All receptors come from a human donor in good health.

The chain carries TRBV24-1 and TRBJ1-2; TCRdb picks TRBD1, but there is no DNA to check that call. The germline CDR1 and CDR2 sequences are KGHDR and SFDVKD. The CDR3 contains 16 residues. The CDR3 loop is CATSDPARGQGGGYTF.

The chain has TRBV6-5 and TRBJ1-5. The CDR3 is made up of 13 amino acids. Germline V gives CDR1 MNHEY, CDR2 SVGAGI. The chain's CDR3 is CASSYGENQPQHF.

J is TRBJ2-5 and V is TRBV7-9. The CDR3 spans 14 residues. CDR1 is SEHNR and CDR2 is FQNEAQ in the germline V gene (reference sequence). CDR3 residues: CASSLEARHETQYF.

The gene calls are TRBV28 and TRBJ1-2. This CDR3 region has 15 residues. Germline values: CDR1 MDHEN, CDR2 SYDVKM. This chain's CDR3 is CASSLGLEYNYGYTF.

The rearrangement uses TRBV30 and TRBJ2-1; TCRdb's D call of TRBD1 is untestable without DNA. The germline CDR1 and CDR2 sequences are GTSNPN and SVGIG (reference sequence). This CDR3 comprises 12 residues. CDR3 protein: CAWKTGWNEQFF.

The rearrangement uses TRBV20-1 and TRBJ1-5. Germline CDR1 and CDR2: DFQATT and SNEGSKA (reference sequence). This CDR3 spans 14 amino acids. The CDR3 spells CSARDGSYNQPQHF.

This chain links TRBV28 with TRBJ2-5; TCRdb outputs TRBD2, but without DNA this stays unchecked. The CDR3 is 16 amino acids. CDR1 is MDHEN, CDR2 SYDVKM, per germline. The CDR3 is CASAGLAGVYQETQYF.

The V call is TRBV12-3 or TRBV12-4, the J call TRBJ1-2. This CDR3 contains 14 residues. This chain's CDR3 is CASSAGGTNYGYTF.

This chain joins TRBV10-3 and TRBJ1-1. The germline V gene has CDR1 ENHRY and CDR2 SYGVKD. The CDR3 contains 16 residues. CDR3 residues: CAISEARTGKNTEAFF.

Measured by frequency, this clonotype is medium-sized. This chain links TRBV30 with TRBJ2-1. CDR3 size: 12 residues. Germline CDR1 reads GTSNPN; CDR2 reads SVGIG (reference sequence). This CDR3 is CAWSLVYNEQFF.

CDR3 region: CASSVGTGGTNSPLHF. This rearrangement joins TRBV9 to TRBJ1-6; without DNA, the TCRdb call of TRBD1 cannot be checked. The CDR3 is 16 amino acids. CDR1 is SGDLS and CDR2 is YYNGEE in the germline V gene.

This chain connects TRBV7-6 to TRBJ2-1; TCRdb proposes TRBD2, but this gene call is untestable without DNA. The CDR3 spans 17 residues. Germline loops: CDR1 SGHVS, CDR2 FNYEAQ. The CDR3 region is CASSPELAGALYNEQFF.

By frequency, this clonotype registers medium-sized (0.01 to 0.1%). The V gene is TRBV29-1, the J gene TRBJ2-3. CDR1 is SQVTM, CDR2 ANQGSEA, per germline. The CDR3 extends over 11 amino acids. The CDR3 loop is CSPVLTDTQYF.

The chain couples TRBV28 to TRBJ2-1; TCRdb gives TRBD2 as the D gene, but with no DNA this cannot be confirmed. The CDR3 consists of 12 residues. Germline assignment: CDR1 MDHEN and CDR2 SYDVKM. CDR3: CASSPRTRLQFF.

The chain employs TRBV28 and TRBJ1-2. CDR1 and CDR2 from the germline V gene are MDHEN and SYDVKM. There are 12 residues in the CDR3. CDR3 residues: CASSVIGPGYTF.

The chain's CDR3 is CASSTESGANVLTF. V and J are TRBV7-9 and TRBJ2-6. The CDR3 is 14 amino acids. Germline V gene lookup returns CDR1 SEHNR and CDR2 FQNEAQ (reference sequence). The variable domain in full, completed from reference TRBV7-9 and TRBJ2-6, reads DTGVSQNPRHKITKRGQNVTFRCDPISEHNRLYWYRQTLGQGPEFLTYFQNEAQLEKSRLLSDRFSAERPKGSFSTLEIQRTEQGDSAMYLCASSTESGANVLTFGAGSRLTVL.

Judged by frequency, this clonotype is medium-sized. The CDR3 reads CAWAPGHSLEQYF. The chain recombines TRBV30 with TRBJ2-7; the TCRdb D gene call, TRBD1, has no DNA to confirm it. The CDR3 loop spans 13 amino acids. The V gene's germline CDR1 is GTSNPN and CDR2 SVGIG (reference sequence).

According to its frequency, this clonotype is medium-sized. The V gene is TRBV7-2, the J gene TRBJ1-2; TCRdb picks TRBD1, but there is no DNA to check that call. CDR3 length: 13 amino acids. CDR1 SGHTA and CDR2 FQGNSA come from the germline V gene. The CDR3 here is CASSFGGGYGYTF. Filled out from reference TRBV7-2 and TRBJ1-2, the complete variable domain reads GAGVSQSPSNKVTEKGKDVELRCDPISGHTALYWYRQSLGQGLEFLIYFQGNSAPDKSGLPSDRFSAERTGGSVSTLTIQRTQQEDSAVYLCASSFGGGYGYTFGSGTRLTVV.

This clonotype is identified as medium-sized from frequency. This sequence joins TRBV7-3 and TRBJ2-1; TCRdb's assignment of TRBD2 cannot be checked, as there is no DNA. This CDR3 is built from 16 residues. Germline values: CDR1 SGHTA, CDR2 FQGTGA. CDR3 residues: CASSLREGASYNEQFF.